These 30 T cell receptor beta chains were sequenced from one sample in a study of T cell repertoires in cytomegalovirus infection. The antigens these receptors bind are not known. TCRdb reprocessed the reads with MiXCR, giving one entry per CDR3 protein. The sample yields 200,000 or so distinct CDR3 sequences, about 40% seen once. Sample: CD8+ T cells from cultured PBMCs, taken from culture after CMV antigen stimulation. The receptor source for this set is a human donor in good health (CMV status not recorded). Some clones in this sample may be carry-over from other donors' samples.

This clonotype has only one observation. One base away lies a much larger clone, so this may be a sequencing read error. The chain has TRBV6-2 or TRBV6-3 and TRBJ2-3; D is possibly TRBD2 (5 bases). Germline lookup yields CDR1 MNHEY and CDR2 SVGEGT. The CDR3 runs to 16 residues. The V and J ends lost 5 bases and 1 base respectively, with 16 bases between them. The CDR3 reads CASSQTIPEGTDTQYF. DNA for the CDR3: TGTGCCAGCAGTCAGACTATCCCTGAGGGCACAGATACGCAGTATTTT.

The rearrangement joins TRBV19 to TRBJ2-1; 7 bases fit TRBD2. There are 14 residues in the CDR3. V shed 1 base and J 6 bases; nucleotides not matched to a gene: 3. Germline lookup yields CDR1 LNHDA and CDR2 SQIVND (reference sequence). The CDR3 is CASSIVSGGNEQFF. In nucleotides, the CDR3 is TGTGCCAGTAGTATAGTATCGGGAGGCAATGAGCAGTTCTTC.

This sequence joins TRBV12-3 or TRBV12-4 and TRBJ2-5; 7 bases are a match to TRBD1. The J segment lost 5 bases and the V segment lost 5 bases, leaving 11 bases of the junction unmatched. The CDR3 length is 15 residues. DNA for the CDR3: TGTGCCAGCAGTGCATATAAACAGGGGATGGAGACCCAGTACTTC. Translated, it gives CASSAYKQGMETQYF.

The chain carries TRBV7-8 and TRBJ2-2; TRBD1 aligns across 9 bases. J was trimmed by 6 bases and V by 3 bases; bases with no gene match: 5. Per the germline V gene, CDR1 is SGHVS and CDR2 is FQNEAQ. The CDR3 is 15 residues long. For the CDR3, the DNA is TGTGCCAGCAGCTTTGACAGGGGGGGGGCCGGGGAGCTGTTTTTT. The encoded protein is CASSFDRGGAGELFF.

The chain carries TRBV20-1 and TRBJ2-2; 8 bases map to TRBD2. CDR1 and CDR2 from the germline V gene are DFQATT and SNEGSKA (reference sequence). Trimming removed 0 bases from V and 4 bases from J; junction bases left unmatched: 10. The CDR3 extends over 17 amino acids. The CDR3 is CSARDHWREAGTGELFF. CDR3 DNA sequence: TGCAGTGCTAGAGATCACTGGCGGGAGGCTGGCACCGGGGAGCTGTTTTTT.

This clonotype has more than one count but fewer than ten. CDR3 nucleotides: TGCGGAGGGGATACCGATGAAAAACTGTTTTTT. This sequence encodes CGGDTDEKLFF. The rearrangement joins TRBV20-1 to TRBJ1-4; D is possibly TRBD1 (5 bases). CDR3 length: 11 residues. CDR1 and CDR2 from the germline V gene are DFQATT and SNEGSKA (reference sequence).

This clonotype was counted at least ten times. The V call is TRBV7-8, the J call TRBJ2-3; 9 positions agree with TRBD2. The germline CDR1 and CDR2 sequences are SGHVS and FQNEAQ. The CDR3 totals 17 residues. The junction had 13 bases not matched to a gene; V was cut back by 4 bases and J by 5 bases. CDR3 sequence: CASSYRSGRGGRDTQYF. As DNA, the CDR3 is TGTGCCAGCAGCTACCGCTCAGGGCGGGGGGGCCGAGATACGCAGTATTTT.

V usage is TRBV7-6 and J usage is TRBJ1-5; possible D gene TRBD1, 5 bases. Germline values: CDR1 SGHVS, CDR2 FNYEAQ. The CDR3 consists of 15 residues. Trimming shortened V by 2 bases and J by 3 bases, and 11 bases separated the two germline ends. The CDR3 loop is CASSLKAGLNQPQHF. CDR3 DNA sequence: TGTGCCAGCAGCTTAAAGGCAGGGCTCAATCAGCCCCAGCATTTT.

V usage is TRBV27 and J usage is TRBJ2-1; perhaps TRBD2 as D (6 bases). Trimming removed 7 bases at V and 10 bases at J, with 14 bases between. Germline values: CDR1 MNHEY, CDR2 SMNVEV (reference sequence). The CDR3 loop spans 12 amino acids. Here the CDR3 reads CASKGLPEEQFF. DNA of the CDR3: TGTGCCAGCAAGGGACTTCCCGAGGAGCAGTTCTTC.

CDR3 DNA: TGTGCCACCAGCAGAGATATAGGGCAGGGCCCTAGCAATGAGCAGTTCTTC. The encoded protein is CATSRDIGQGPSNEQFF. The chain recombines TRBV15 with TRBJ2-1; maybe TRBD1 (5 bases). The V end lost 0 bases, the J end lost 6 bases, and 18 bases lay between the germline ends. CDR3 length: 17 amino acids. Per germline, CDR1 LNHNV and CDR2 YYDKDF (reference sequence).

This clonotype was observed a handful of times. V is TRBV7-9 and J is TRBJ2-1; no clear D. The V gene lost 4 bases and the J gene lost 8 bases, with 6 bases spanning the gap. The CDR3 loop spans 11 amino acids. Germline V gene lookup returns CDR1 SEHNR and CDR2 FQNEAQ (reference sequence). As DNA, the CDR3 is TGTGCCAGCAGCTCCTCCTATGAGCAGTTCTTC. It yields the protein CASSSSYEQFF.

The J gene is TRBJ1-5, the V gene TRBV27; D is possibly TRBD1 (6 bases). Trimming removed 6 bases from V and 2 bases from J, with 11 bases in between. This CDR3 is built from 14 residues. Looked up from germline, CDR1 is MNHEY and CDR2 is SMNVEV (reference sequence). The CDR3, as DNA: TGTGCCAGCAGAACGGGGGCTGGCAATCAGCCCCAGCATTTT. Protein sequence: CASRTGAGNQPQHF.

This clonotype was seen more than once but under ten times. V gene TRBV7-6 combines with J gene TRBJ2-5, with 7 bases identical to TRBD1. V lost 4 bases to trimming and J lost 10 bases; unmatched junction nucleotides: 9. The CDR3 consists of 13 residues. Germline CDR1 and CDR2: SGHVS and FNYEAQ. The CDR3 DNA is TGTGCCAGCAGCTCTGGGACAGATCGGAACCAGTACTTC. As protein: CASSSGTDRNQYF.

The chain uses TRBV5-6 and TRBJ1-6; 9 nucleotides align to TRBD1. V shed 0 bases, J shed 7 bases, and the junction held 5 bases outside the gene matches. Germline CDR1 and CDR2: SGHDT and YYEEEE. The CDR3 is 16 residues long. The DNA of the CDR3 is TGTGCCAGCAGCTTGGAAGGGACAGGGAGGAATTCACCCCTCCACTTT. Translation: CASSLEGTGRNSPLHF.

This clonotype was seen ten or more times. The chain has TRBV7-7 and TRBJ1-2; maybe TRBD1 (6 bases). The CDR3 sequence is 15 residues long. Trimming took 3 bases from V and 4 from J, leaving 15 bases between them. Germline lookup yields CDR1 SSHAT and CDR2 FNYEAQ (reference sequence). The DNA of the CDR3 is TGTGCCAGCAGCTTTCTCGGGGGGCGCGGCTATGGCTACACCTTC. Protein product: CASSFLGGRGYGYTF.

This chain connects TRBV7-6 to TRBJ1-4, with unresolved D. V dropped 6 bases and J dropped 0 bases, with 17 bases sitting between them. The germline V gene has CDR1 SGHVS and CDR2 FNYEAQ. The CDR3 totals 17 residues. CDR3 in DNA: TGTGCCAGCAGGGGAGGAGTTTACGGAGCAACTAATGAAAAACTGTTTTTT. It encodes CASRGGVYGATNEKLFF.

The chain carries TRBV20-1 and TRBJ1-2; 8 bases agree with TRBD1. Looked up from germline, CDR1 is DFQATT and CDR2 is SNEGSKA (reference sequence). The V gene end was trimmed by 5 bases and the J gene end by 5 bases; junction bases not matched to a gene: 13. This CDR3 has 15 residues. The CDR3 sequence is CSALGPSTGEYGYTF. CDR3 DNA: TGCAGTGCTCTCGGACCTTCGACAGGGGAATATGGCTACACCTTC.

Only a few counts were recorded for this clonotype. The chain is built from TRBV15 and TRBJ1-5; possibly TRBD1 for D (6 bases). Germline V CDR1 and CDR2: LNHNV, YYDKDF (reference sequence). Trimming took 0 bases from V and 7 from J, leaving 10 bases between them. This CDR3 spans 14 amino acids. In DNA, the CDR3 is TGTGCCACCAGCAGAGAGGGGGCAAGACAGCCCCAGCATTTT. Translated: CATSREGARQPQHF.

The chain recombines TRBV7-3 with TRBJ1-1; D is ambiguous. V was cut by 0 bases and J by 4 bases, with 9 bases left in between. The CDR3 is 14 amino acids. Looked up from germline, CDR1 is SGHTA and CDR2 is FQGTGA. CDR3 coding DNA: TGTGCCAGCAGCTTAACGACGTGGGGCACTGAAGCTTTCTTT. It yields the protein CASSLTTWGTEAFF.

This clonotype appeared a few times. The CDR3 DNA reads TGTGCCAGCAGCTTAGGGAGAGTCGGCACTGAAGCTTTCTTT. The encoded protein is CASSLGRVGTEAFF. J is TRBJ1-1 and V is TRBV7-8; D unresolved. V gave up 1 base and J gave up 4 bases, with 10 bases separating them. The germline gives CDR1 SGHVS, CDR2 FQNEAQ. This CDR3 is built from 14 residues.

This clonotype came up a few times. The chain has TRBV7-3 and TRBJ2-1, with D possibly being TRBD1 (6 bases). Trimming took off 5 bases at V and 8 bases at J, with 16 bases between the two ends. This CDR3 has 14 residues. The germline CDR1 and CDR2 sequences are SGHTA and FQGTGA. This chain's CDR3 is CASSLSQGRDEQFF. CDR3 nucleotides: TGTGCCAGCAGCCTATCACAGGGAAGGGATGAGCAGTTCTTC.

The gene calls are TRBV6-1 and TRBJ2-3; maybe TRBD2 (6 bases). Germline CDR1 reads MNHNS; CDR2 reads SASEGT. V was shortened by 8 bases and J by 5 bases, with 17 bases between the two germline ends. This CDR3 contains 14 residues. The CDR3 spells CASSASEKKDTQYF. The CDR3 DNA reads TGTGCCAGCTCAGCTAGCGAGAAGAAAGATACGCAGTATTTT.

This clonotype was recorded at least ten times. CDR3 protein: CASSIQGWNEQFF. For the CDR3, the DNA is TGTGCCAGCAGTATACAGGGTTGGAATGAGCAGTTCTTC. The chain carries TRBV27 and TRBJ2-1, with a weak D call TRBD1 (6 bases). The CDR3 spans 13 residues. The germline gives CDR1 MNHEY, CDR2 SMNVEV (reference sequence). With 5 bases removed from V and 7 bases from J, the gap between germline ends came to 12 bases.

DNA for the CDR3: TGTGCCATCAGTGTCGACAGGGGCGATCAGCCCCAGCATTTT. Encoded protein: CAISVDRGDQPQHF. The chain has TRBV10-3 and TRBJ1-5; TRBD1 matches at 8 bases. V gave up 4 bases and J gave up 5 bases; unmatched junction bases: 4. CDR1 and CDR2 (germline): ENHRY, SYGVKD. The CDR3 contains 14 residues.

This clonotype has at least ten counts. The chain uses TRBV7-2 and TRBJ2-1; 9 nucleotides match TRBD2. The CDR3 is 15 residues long. V shed 2 bases, J shed 5 bases, and the junction held 4 bases outside the gene matches. CDR1 and CDR2 (germline): SGHTA, FQGNSA. The CDR3 protein is CASSLLLAGDNEQFF. The CDR3, as DNA: TGTGCCAGCAGCTTATTACTAGCGGGTGACAATGAGCAGTTCTTC.

V gene TRBV4-1 combines with J gene TRBJ1-1; TRBD1 aligns across 7 bases. Trimming at V came to 3 bases and at J to 1 base, leaving 5 bases not matched to a gene. The CDR3 has 15 amino acids. From germline, CDR1 is MGHRA and CDR2 YSYEKL. The chain's CDR3 is CASSQTGQSNTEAFF. CDR3 coding DNA: TGCGCCAGCAGCCAGACGGGACAGTCGAACACTGAAGCTTTCTTT.

The chain recombines TRBV6-5 with TRBJ1-3, with D maybe TRBD1 (6 bases). The CDR3 length is 19 residues. Germline V gene lookup returns CDR1 MNHEY and CDR2 SVGAGI. Trimming removed 4 bases from V and 0 bases from J, with 22 bases in between. CDR3 sequence reads: CASSFSHSSTDSSGNTIYF. In DNA, the CDR3 is TGTGCCAGCAGTTTCTCCCATTCCTCGACGGACAGCTCTGGAAACACCATATATTTT.

In this sample, this clonotype turned up a few times. Here the CDR3 DNA reads TGTGCCAGCAGGCCTACGACATCCATGAACACTGAAGCTTTCTTT. It translates to CASRPTTSMNTEAFF. The chain recombines TRBV7-9 with TRBJ1-1; D not certain. The CDR3 length is 15 residues. V shed 6 bases and J shed 0 bases, with 14 bases lying between them. Germline lookup yields CDR1 SEHNR and CDR2 FQNEAQ (reference sequence).

There are a few counts of this clonotype. The chain employs TRBV7-4 and TRBJ1-4; TRBD1 matches 7 bases. This CDR3 is 19 amino acids long. Germline V gives CDR1 SGHVT, CDR2 SQSDAQ. With 5 bases clipped from V and 0 bases from J, the junction kept 15 bases outside the gene matches. The chain's CDR3 is CASSIPPGGGQATNEKLFF. The DNA for the CDR3 is TGTGCCAGCAGCATCCCCCCGGGGGGCGGACAGGCAACTAATGAAAAACTGTTTTTT.

The V call is TRBV4-2, the J call TRBJ2-1; weak D call: TRBD2 (5 bases). Per the germline V gene, CDR1 is LGHNA and CDR2 is YNFKEQ. CDR3 length: 13 residues. Trimming left V 5 bases short and J 16 bases short, with 21 bases between. The CDR3 DNA follows: TGTGCCAGCAGCGAAACTAGTCGGGATCCTGGCTTCTTC. Protein product: CASSETSRDPGFF.